A selection of T cell receptor beta chains follows, all from one sample in a study of cytomegalovirus exposure and HLA in healthy donors. Only in-frame clones appear in the TCRdb table, and some are missing; sequencing was by immunoSEQ multiplex PCR. The table has about 60,000 clones, 70% seen once; the top ten hold just under 20%. Sequencing used PBMCs. The receptors derive from a woman aged 55-70 years in good health and CMV-seropositive. CDR3s include the opening cysteine and the closing phenylalanine or tryptophan. Each record gives: clone size, D gene, J gene, V gene, CDR3 DNA, CDR3 protein. The D gene is left open where the match is weak. Only some rows state a clone size, as once, few, many or a class for expanded clones.

>.|TRBD1|TRBJ1-4|TRBV5-6
TGTGCCAGCAGCTTGGCAGGGGGTGGGAATGAAAAACTGTTTTTT
CASSLAGGGNEKLFF
>.|TRBD2|TRBJ2-3|TRBV5-1
TGCGCCAGCAGCTCCGGGGCGGGGGGGCAGTTCGATACGCAGTATTTT
CASSSGAGGQFDTQYF
>.|.|TRBJ2-3|TRBV5-4
TGTGCCAGCAGCGTGGACCGGTATACGCAGTATTTT
CASSVDRYTQYF
>once|.|TRBJ1-5|TRBV23-1
TGCGCCTCGTCAGTCTCTCACTCTAGTAATCAGCCCCAGCATTTT
CASSVSHSSNQPQHF
>.|TRBD1|TRBJ1-5|TRBV2
TGTGCCAGCAGCAAAGGGGGCCTTAGCAATCAGCCCCAGCATTTT
CASSKGGLSNQPQHF
>.|TRBD2|TRBJ2-5|TRBV9
TGTGCCAGCAGCGTAGGGGCGTCTAGCGGGGTTGGTGAGCAGTACTTC
CASSVGASSGVGEQYF
>once|.|TRBJ1-4|TRBV11-2
TGTGCCAGCAGCCGACATAATGAAAAACTGTTTTTT
CASSRHNEKLFF
>.|TRBD2|TRBJ2-3|TRBV7-2
TGTGCCAGCAGCTCGGGGACTAGCGGGGGGGTAAATACGCAGTATTTT
CASSSGTSGGVNTQYF
>.|.|TRBJ1-4|TRBV30
TGTGCCTGGGAAGGACAGTGGTTAATGAAGGAACTGTTTTTT
CAWEGQWLMKELFF
>few|.|TRBJ1-5|TRBV7-9
TGTGCCAGCAGCTTAGGGGAGACCTACAATCAGCCCCAGCATTTT
CASSLGETYNQPQHF
>once|TRBD1|TRBJ1-2|TRBV9
TGTGCCAGCAGCGTAGGACAGGGAAGCGGTGGCTACACCTTC
CASSVGQGSGGYTF
>.|TRBD1|TRBJ1-1|TRBV29-1
TGCAGCGTGGAGACAGGGCGGGAAGCTTTCTTT
CSVETGREAFF
>few|TRBD1|TRBJ1-2|TRBV2
TGTGCCAGCAGATCCGGGACAGGCCCCTATGGCTACACCTTC
CASRSGTGPYGYTF
>few|.|TRBJ1-6|TRBV2
TGTGCCAGCAGTGAACAGGGTTCACCCCTCCACTTT
CASSEQGSPLHF
>.|TRBD1|TRBJ2-7|TRBV7-8
TGTGCCAGCAGCTTTAACAGGGGAGTCTACGAGCAGTACTTC
CASSFNRGVYEQYF
>few|.|TRBJ1-1|TRBV7-9
TGTTCCAGCAGCCCCTATTCGAGTAGCCACACTGAAGCTTTCTTT
CSSSPYSSSHTEAFF
>.|.|TRBJ2-1|TRBV7-9
TGTGCCAGCAGCACCAGCTCGGGAGGGGGCATTTCTAATGAGCAGTTCTTC
CASSTSSGGGISNEQFF
>few|TRBD2|TRBJ2-2|TRBV5-4
TGTGCCAGCAGTCCTCTAGCGGGGGGGCAGGGCACCGGGGAGCTGTTTTTT
CASSPLAGGQGTGELFF
>.|.|TRBJ2-1|TRBV5-4
TGTGCCAGCAGCTTGGGGTGGCGGGGACTGGGCAATGAGCAGTTCTTC
CASSLGWRGLGNEQFF
>.|TRBD1|TRBJ2-5|TRBV7-9
TGTTCCAGCAGTACCGGGACAGGGAAGGGGCAAGAGACCCAGTACTTC
CSSSTGTGKGQETQYF
>.|.|TRBJ2-3|TRBV7-2
TGTGCCAGCAGCCACCAAACGACTTGGACAGATACGCAGTATTTT
CASSHQTTWTDTQYF
>few|.|TRBJ1-1|TRBV5-4
TGTGCCAGCAGCTCACAGGGTCGTGACACTGAAGCTTTCTTT
CASSSQGRDTEAFF
>few|.|TRBJ2-1|TRBV7-9
TGTGCCAGCAGCTTACGGAGTCCCAGGGTGACCTACAATGAGCAGTTCTTC
CASSLRSPRVTYNEQFF
>.|.|TRBJ1-6|TRBV4-1
TGCGCCAGCAGCCAAGTCCCTCCAGGGGCTTCACCCCTCCACTTT
CASSQVPPGASPLHF
>.|TRBD2|TRBJ2-5|TRBV5-1
TGCGCCAGCGTCTCCGCTAGCGGGGGGGCCGGGGAGACCCAGTACTTC
CASVSASGGAGETQYF
>.|.|TRBJ1-1|TRBV5-6
TGTGCCAGCAGCTTATTGGGTCCAGGGGCCACTGAAGCTTTCTTT
CASSLLGPGATEAFF
>few|.|TRBJ1-1|TRBV30
TGTGCCTGGAGTGGGGGAGGGATTTTCGGGGACACTGAAGCTTTCTTT
CAWSGGGIFGDTEAFF